Presented here are 17 T cell receptor beta chains from one specimen sequenced in a study of T cells in Graves' hyperthyroidism and ophthalmopathy. The CDR3 regions of TCR beta were amplified from RNA transcripts. An initial round of RT-PCR targeting the TCR CDR3 relied on the HTBI primer set. TCRdb independently ran MiXCR on the multiplex PCR reads; one entry per CDR3 protein. Here the sample spans about 150,000 distinct CDR3 sequences, around 20% being singletons. What was sequenced was blood. Source of these receptors: a woman aged 50 to 60 with Graves' hyperthyroidism that later progressed to Graves' ophthalmopathy.

This clonotype showed up many times. This sequence joins TRBV28 and TRBJ2-7; D is possibly TRBD1 or TRBD2 (6 bases each). The germline CDR1 and CDR2 sequences are MDHEN and SYDVKM. Trimming cost V 3 bases and J 7 bases, with 16 bases left between them. The CDR3 covers 14 residues. CDR3 protein: CASSLPVGGGEQYF. The CDR3 DNA sequence: TGTGCCAGCAGTTTGCCCGTGGGGGGCGGGGAGCAGTACTTC.

This clonotype was observed at least ten times. V is TRBV7-9 and J is TRBJ1-5; TRBD1 matches 8 bases. Trimming cost V 1 base and J 5 bases; bases outside gene matches: 7. The CDR3 is 16 residues long. CDR1 and CDR2 (germline): SEHNR, FQNEAQ (reference sequence). CDR3 loop: CASSLVTGAADQPQHF. The CDR3, as DNA: TGTGCCAGCAGCTTAGTGACAGGGGCGGCGGATCAGCCCCAGCATTTT.

Many counts were recorded for this clonotype. This chain connects TRBV20-1 to TRBJ2-5; weak D call: TRBD2 (6 bases). The germline CDR1 and CDR2 sequences are DFQATT and SNEGSKA (reference sequence). Trimming removed 5 bases at V and 5 bases at J, with 18 bases between. The CDR3 length is 14 residues. For the CDR3, the DNA is TGCAGTGCTGGTAAAATACCCCGGGAGGAGACCCAGTACTTC. Protein: CSAGKIPREETQYF.

The chain couples TRBV27 to TRBJ1-1; 8 bases align to TRBD1. V shed 4 bases, J shed 1 base, and the junction held 5 bases outside the gene matches. The germline gives CDR1 MNHEY, CDR2 SMNVEV (reference sequence). The CDR3 covers 15 residues. DNA for the CDR3: TGTGCCAGCAGTTCGGTACAGGGGGGGAACACTGAAGCTTTCTTT. Its translation: CASSSVQGGNTEAFF.

This clonotype was picked up many times. This chain connects TRBV10-3 to TRBJ2-7, with 8 positions matching TRBD2. This CDR3 is 14 amino acids long. Germline values: CDR1 ENHRY, CDR2 SYGVKD. V lost 6 bases to trimming and J lost 2 bases; unmatched junction nucleotides: 6. The CDR3 spells CAISGSGKPYEQYF. CDR3 bases: TGTGCCATCAGCGGTAGCGGGAAGCCCTACGAGCAGTACTTC.

This clonotype was recorded at least ten times. The rearrangement uses TRBV18 and TRBJ2-7; the match to TRBD2 covers 8 bases. Losses at the gene ends were 6 bases for V and 0 bases for J; bases not matched to a gene: 4. Germline CDR1 KGHSH, CDR2 LQKENI. The CDR3 runs to 14 residues. As DNA, the CDR3 is TGTGCCAGCTCTAGCGGGACCCTCTCCTACGAGCAGTACTTC. Protein: CASSSGTLSYEQYF.

The sample holds many counts of this clonotype. This chain uses TRBV27 with TRBJ1-3; TRBD1 aligns across 9 bases. The germline V gene has CDR1 MNHEY and CDR2 SMNVEV (reference sequence). Unmatched junction bases numbered 9, after V lost 5 bases and J lost 4 bases. CDR3 length: 16 amino acids. DNA of the CDR3: TGTGCCAGCAGTCCCGGGACAGGGTTTGCAGGAAACACCATATATTTT. Its protein product is CASSPGTGFAGNTIYF.

The genes are TRBV7-9 and TRBJ1-1; tentatively, D is TRBD1 (5 bases). Germline values: CDR1 SEHNR, CDR2 FQNEAQ (reference sequence). CDR3 size: 14 residues. V was clipped by 8 bases and J by 4 bases, with 17 bases between them. CDR3 loop: CASAKGDSRTEAFF. CDR3 DNA sequence: TGTGCCAGCGCCAAGGGCGACAGTCGCACTGAAGCTTTCTTT.

This clonotype was observed at least ten times. The chain employs TRBV2 and TRBJ2-1; D remains unclear. The V gene's germline CDR1 is SNHLY and CDR2 FYNNEI. The ends were cut back, 7 bases at V and 2 bases at J, with 12 bases in the middle. The length of the CDR3 is 14 residues. CDR3 in amino acids: CASKGDRAYNEQFF. Written as DNA, the CDR3 is TGTGCCAGCAAAGGCGATAGGGCCTACAATGAGCAGTTCTTC.

There are many counts of this clonotype. The chain uses TRBV2 and TRBJ2-2; TRBD2 matches 10 bases. The CDR3 consists of 17 residues. Germline V lookup: CDR1 SNHLY, CDR2 FYNNEI. V lost 0 bases and J lost 4; bases outside the gene matches: 5. The CDR3 spells CASSEALLAGPTGELFF. CDR3 in DNA: TGTGCCAGCAGTGAAGCGCTACTAGCGGGGCCCACCGGGGAGCTGTTTTTT.

The CDR3 nucleotides are TGTGCCAGCAGCTTGGGGACCTTGGAGCGGGAGGGCGGATTGGGGGCCAAAAACATTCAGTACTTC. Translation gives CASSLGTLEREGGLGAKNIQYF. The genes are TRBV7-8 and TRBJ2-4, with 10 positions matching TRBD2. The J segment lost 1 base and the V segment lost 3 bases, leaving 21 bases of the junction unmatched. Germline CDR1 SGHVS, CDR2 FQNEAQ. The CDR3 contains 22 residues.

J is TRBJ2-1 and V is TRBV24-1; D is possibly TRBD2 (6 bases). With 4 bases removed from V and 0 bases from J, the gap between germline ends came to 12 bases. Per germline, CDR1 KGHDR and CDR2 SFDVKD. CDR3 length equals 16 residues. CDR3 sequence reads: CATSELAASSYNEQFF. CDR3 DNA sequence: TGTGCCACCAGTGAATTAGCGGCGAGCTCCTACAATGAGCAGTTCTTC.

V usage is TRBV19 and J usage is TRBJ1-5, with no clear D. The CDR3 runs 13 residues. Germline-derived CDR1 and CDR2 are LNHDA and SQIVND (reference sequence). V was pared by 3 bases and J by 7 bases, with 10 bases between. The CDR3 is CASSIRWGQPQHF. The CDR3 coding sequence is TGTGCCAGTAGTATTCGGTGGGGACAGCCCCAGCATTTT. Variable domain in full (rest from reference TRBV19 and TRBJ1-5): DGGITQSPKYLFRKEGQNVTLSCEQNLNHDAMYWYRQDPGQGLRLIYYSQIVNDFQKGDIAEGYSVSREKKESFPLTVTSAQKNPTAFYLCASSIRWGQPQHFGDGTRLSIL.

In its sample, this clonotype was seen many times. V is TRBV30 and J is TRBJ2-2; TRBD2 aligns across 8 bases. The CDR3 consists of 16 residues. The trim removed 2 bases at V and 1 base at J, leaving 6 bases unmatched. The V gene's germline CDR1 is GTSNPN and CDR2 SVGIG (reference sequence). In nucleotides, the CDR3 is TGTGCCTGGAGTCTACAGCGGGGGATGAACACCGGGGAGCTGTTTTTT. Residues: CAWSLQRGMNTGELFF.

This clonotype was observed a few times. This chain links TRBV7-6 with TRBJ2-1, with D uncertain. The CDR3 totals 13 residues. The germline gives CDR1 SGHVS, CDR2 FNYEAQ. V lost 5 bases and J 10 bases, leaving 15 bases between the germline ends. CDR3 DNA sequence: TGTGCCAGCAGCGGGAATAAGGGAATAGAGCAGTTCTTC. This translates into CASSGNKGIEQFF. Full variable domain (remainder filled in from reference TRBV7-6 and TRBJ2-1): GAGVSQSPRYKVTKRGQDVALRCDPISGHVSLYWYRQALGQGPEFLTYFNYEAQQDKSGLPNDRFSAERPEGSISTLTIQRTEQRDSAMYRCASSGNKGIEQFFGPGTRLTVL.

The chain is built from TRBV28 and TRBJ2-2; D gene ambiguous. The germline V gene encodes CDR1 MDHEN and CDR2 SYDVKM. The CDR3 is 12 residues long. Trimming removed 6 bases at V and 3 bases at J, with 5 bases between. The CDR3 region is CASRRYTGELFF. The DNA of the CDR3 is TGTGCCAGCAGACGATACACCGGGGAGCTGTTTTTT.

The chain recombines TRBV29-1 with TRBJ2-6; no firm D call. CDR1 and CDR2 (germline): SQVTM, ANQGSEA. Trimming pared 4 bases from V and 0 bases from J, leaving 19 bases between. The CDR3 is made up of 18 amino acids. The CDR3 DNA reads as TGCAGCGTTGTGTGGTTCAGTGGGCCGAACTCTGGGGCCAACGTCCTGACTTTC. Protein sequence: CSVVWFSGPNSGANVLTF. Full variable domain (missing parts from reference TRBV29-1 and TRBJ2-6): SAVISQKPSRDICQRGTSLTIQCQVDSQVTMMFWYRQQPGQSLTLIATANQGSEATYESGFVIDKFPISRPNLTFSTLTVSNMSPEDSSIYLCSVVWFSGPNSGANVLTFGAGSRLTVL.